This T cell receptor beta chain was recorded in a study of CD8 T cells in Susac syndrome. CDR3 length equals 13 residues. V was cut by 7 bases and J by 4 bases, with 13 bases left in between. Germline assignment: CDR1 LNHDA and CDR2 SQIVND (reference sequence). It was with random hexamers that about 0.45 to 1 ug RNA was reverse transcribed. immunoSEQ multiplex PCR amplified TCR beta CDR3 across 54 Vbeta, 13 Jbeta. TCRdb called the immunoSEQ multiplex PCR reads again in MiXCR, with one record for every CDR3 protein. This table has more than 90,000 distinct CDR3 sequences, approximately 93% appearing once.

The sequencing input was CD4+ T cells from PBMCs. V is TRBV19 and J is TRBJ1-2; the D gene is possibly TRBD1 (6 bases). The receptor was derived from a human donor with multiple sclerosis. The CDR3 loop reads CASKPRDIYGYTF. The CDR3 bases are TGTGCCAGTAAACCCAGGGACATCTATGGCTACACCTTC.